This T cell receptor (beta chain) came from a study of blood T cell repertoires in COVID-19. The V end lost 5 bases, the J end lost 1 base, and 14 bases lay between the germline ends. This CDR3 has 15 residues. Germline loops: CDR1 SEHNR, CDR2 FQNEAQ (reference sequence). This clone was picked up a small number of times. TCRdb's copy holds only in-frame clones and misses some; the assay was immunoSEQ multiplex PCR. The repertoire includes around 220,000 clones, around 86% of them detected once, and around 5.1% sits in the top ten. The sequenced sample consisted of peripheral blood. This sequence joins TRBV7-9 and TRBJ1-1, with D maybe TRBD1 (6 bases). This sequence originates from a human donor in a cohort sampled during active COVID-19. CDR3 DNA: TGTGCCAGCAGCCCCCTCCAGGGGCCGAACACTGAAGCTTTCTTT. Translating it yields CASSPLQGPNTEAFF.